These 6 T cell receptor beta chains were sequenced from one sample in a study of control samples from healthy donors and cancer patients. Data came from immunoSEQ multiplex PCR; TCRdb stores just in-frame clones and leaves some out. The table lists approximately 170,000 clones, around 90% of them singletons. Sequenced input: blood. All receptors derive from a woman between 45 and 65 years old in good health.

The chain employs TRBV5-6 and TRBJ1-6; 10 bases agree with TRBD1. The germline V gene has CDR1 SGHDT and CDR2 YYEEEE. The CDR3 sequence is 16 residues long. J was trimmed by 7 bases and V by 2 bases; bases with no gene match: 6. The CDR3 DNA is TGTGCCAGCAGCTTCGACTGGGACAGGGGAAATTCACCCCTCCACTTT. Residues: CASSFDWDRGNSPLHF.

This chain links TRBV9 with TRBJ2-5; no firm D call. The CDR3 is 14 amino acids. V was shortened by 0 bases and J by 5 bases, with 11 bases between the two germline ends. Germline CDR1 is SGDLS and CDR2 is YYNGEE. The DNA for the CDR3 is TGTGCCAGCAGCGTAGACCCCCTCGGGGAGACCCAGTACTTC. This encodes CASSVDPLGETQYF.

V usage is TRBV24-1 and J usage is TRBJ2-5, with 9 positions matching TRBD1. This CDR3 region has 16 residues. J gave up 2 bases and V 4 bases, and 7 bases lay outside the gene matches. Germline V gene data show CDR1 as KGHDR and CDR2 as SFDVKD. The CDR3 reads CATSEEKGQGQETQYF. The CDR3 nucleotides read TGTGCCACCAGTGAGGAAAAGGGACAGGGTCAAGAGACCCAGTACTTC.

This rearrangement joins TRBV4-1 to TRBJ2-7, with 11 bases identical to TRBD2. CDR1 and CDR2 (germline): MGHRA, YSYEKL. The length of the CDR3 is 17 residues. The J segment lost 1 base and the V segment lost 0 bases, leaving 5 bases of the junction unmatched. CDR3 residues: CASSQEGLAGGSYEQYF. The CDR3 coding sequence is TGCGCCAGCAGCCAAGAGGGGCTAGCGGGAGGATCCTACGAGCAGTACTTC.

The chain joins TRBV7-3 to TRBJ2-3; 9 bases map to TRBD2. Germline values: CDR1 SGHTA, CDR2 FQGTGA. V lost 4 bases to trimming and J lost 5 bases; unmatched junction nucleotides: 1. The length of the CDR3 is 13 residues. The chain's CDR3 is CASSSTSGDTQYF. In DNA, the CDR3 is TGTGCCAGCAGCTCGACTAGCGGAGATACGCAGTATTTT.

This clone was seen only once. The CDR3 sequence is CASRNRLAGNNEQFF. The CDR3 DNA reads TGTGCCAGCCGAAACCGACTAGCGGGGAACAATGAGCAGTTCTTC. J is TRBJ2-1 and V is TRBV3-1 (or the pseudogene TRBV3-2); 11 bases fit TRBD2. CDR3 length: 15 amino acids. Trimming removed 8 bases from V and 5 bases from J; junction bases left unmatched: 8. The germline CDR1 and CDR2 sequences are LGHDT and YNNKEL (reference sequence).